These 10 T cell receptor beta chains came from one sample sequenced in a study of blood T cell repertoires in COVID-19. The assay was immunoSEQ multiplex PCR, and TCRdb's table has in-frame clones only and misses some. In the table there are over 250,000 clones, roughly 86% of which are singletons. The sequenced sample was PBMCs or T cells enriched from blood (not recorded which). These receptors were collected from a woman aged 30 to 39 who had recovered from COVID-19.

This chain uses TRBV27 with TRBJ1-2, with D perhaps TRBD1 (6 bases). The V gene's germline CDR1 is MNHEY and CDR2 SMNVEV (reference sequence). V dropped 5 bases and J dropped 5 bases, with 12 bases sitting between them. This CDR3 is 13 amino acids long. CDR3 in DNA: TGTGCCAGCAGTGGACAGCCTTATTATGGCTACACCTTC. Encoded protein: CASSGQPYYGYTF.

This clone has just one count. The rearrangement links TRBV5-1 to TRBJ1-2; D not certain. Germline CDR1 reads SGHRS; CDR2 reads YFSETQ. The CDR3 is 13 residues long. The V end lost 0 bases, the J end lost 5 bases, and 8 bases lay between the germline ends. CDR3 DNA: TGCGCCAGCAGCTTGGACGGGGTATATGGCTACACCTTC. This encodes CASSLDGVYGYTF.

V and J are TRBV27 and TRBJ2-2; the match to TRBD1 covers 12 bases. The CDR3 has 18 amino acids. The V and J ends lost 0 bases and 6 bases, in that order; junction bases with no gene match: 8. Germline loops: CDR1 MNHEY, CDR2 SMNVEV (reference sequence). CDR3 DNA: TGTGCCAGCAGTTTATCGCTGGGACAGGGGGCGGGAGCCGGGGAGCTGTTTTTT. It specifies CASSLSLGQGAGAGELFF.

With respect to this clone: Other nucleotide sequences in the sample specify the same CDR3. The V call is TRBV5-4, the J call TRBJ2-3, with 13 bases that match TRBD2. The CDR3 length is 16 residues. Looked up from germline, CDR1 is SGHNT and CDR2 is YYREEE (reference sequence). Trimming took 3 bases from V and 1 from J; bases not matched to a gene: 2. The CDR3, as DNA: TGTGCCAGCAGCTCCGGGACTAGCGGGGGCACAGATACGCAGTATTTT. Amino acid sequence: CASSSGTSGGTDTQYF.

The chain recombines TRBV6-5 with TRBJ1-2, with 7 nucleotides matching TRBD1. The length of the CDR3 is 15 residues. Germline V gene data show CDR1 as MNHEY and CDR2 as SVGAGI. With V trimmed by 5 bases and J by 4 bases, 10 bases remained unmatched. In DNA form, the CDR3 reads TGTGCCAGCAGTCCTGAGGGGGCGCAAGGCTATGGCTACACCTTC. Translated, it gives CASSPEGAQGYGYTF.

This sequence joins TRBV7-9 and TRBJ2-7, with 9 bases aligning to TRBD1. V lost 4 bases to trimming and J lost 3 bases; unmatched junction nucleotides: 7. Per germline, CDR1 SEHNR and CDR2 FQNEAQ (reference sequence). This CDR3 region has 15 residues. The CDR3 spells CASSSIGTGSYEQYF. The CDR3 nucleotides read TGTGCCAGCAGCTCAATCGGGACAGGGAGCTACGAGCAGTACTTC.

This chain connects TRBV7-2 to TRBJ1-5, with 8 bases lining up with TRBD1. With V trimmed by 4 bases and J by 6 bases, 8 bases remained unmatched. CDR3 size: 15 residues. The germline V gene has CDR1 SGHTA and CDR2 FQGNSA. The CDR3 DNA sequence: TGTGCCAGCAGCTACGGACAGGGTTTTATTCAGCCCCAGCATTTT. Translating gives CASSYGQGFIQPQHF.

This clone was recorded a few times. The J gene is TRBJ1-1, the V gene TRBV28, with D hard to call. V lost 6 bases and J 1 base, leaving 12 bases between the germline ends. This CDR3 spans 14 amino acids. Germline V gene sequence: CDR1 MDHEN, CDR2 SYDVKM. The CDR3 coding sequence is TGTGCCAGCAGGCGACTATTAGGGAACACTGAAGCTTTCTTT. Its protein is CASRRLLGNTEAFF.

This chain links TRBV7-7 with TRBJ2-2; 9 bases align to TRBD1. The V gene's germline CDR1 is SSHAT and CDR2 FNYEAQ (reference sequence). V gave up 5 bases and J gave up 3 bases; unmatched junction bases: 4. The CDR3 contains 15 residues. The chain's CDR3 is CASSARTGDTGELFF. Here the CDR3 DNA reads TGTGCCAGCAGCGCACGGACAGGGGACACCGGGGAGCTGTTTTTT.

The rearrangement links TRBV28 to TRBJ2-5; 10 bases agree with TRBD2. There are 18 residues in the CDR3. The germline V gene has CDR1 MDHEN and CDR2 SYDVKM. Germline trimming cut 5 bases from V and 1 base from J; bases unmatched to any gene: 13. CDR3 loop: CASSPTSISGGLQETQYF. The DNA for the CDR3 is TGTGCCAGCAGTCCAACATCAATTAGCGGGGGGCTCCAAGAGACCCAGTACTTC.